This entry lists 20 T cell receptor beta chains sequenced from one sample in a study of sequential checkpoint blockade in melanoma. TCRdb's copy holds only in-frame clones and misses some; the assay was immunoSEQ multiplex PCR. The table includes more than 9,500 clones, over 60% detected once. Treatment given: randomized to nivolumab then ipilimumab (arm A) or the reverse (arm B). The sample in question was CD8+ T cells sorted from blood (inferred from file names), obtained from a patient given nivolumab and ipilimumab in sequence. The source of these receptors is a human donor with melanoma.

The chain employs TRBV7-2 and TRBJ2-3, with 11 positions matching TRBD1. The CDR3 runs to 15 residues. Germline V gene data show CDR1 as SGHTA and CDR2 as FQGNSA. With V trimmed by 5 bases and J by 6 bases, 7 bases remained unmatched. CDR3 in DNA: TGTGCCAGCAGCCCGGACAGGGGGCGGACGGATACGCAGTATTTT. It specifies CASSPDRGRTDTQYF.

The CDR3 reads CASSIDLGGFVNQPQHF. The CDR3 nucleotides read TGTGCCAGTAGTATAGATCTCGGAGGGTTCGTCAATCAGCCCCAGCATTTT. V is TRBV19 and J is TRBJ1-5, with unresolved D. V was pared by 0 bases and J by 3 bases, with 15 bases between. The CDR3 contains 17 residues. Germline assignment: CDR1 LNHDA and CDR2 SQIVND (reference sequence).

This chain uses TRBV5-4 with TRBJ2-7; D might be TRBD1 (6 bases). The length of the CDR3 is 14 residues. Trimming pared 3 bases from V and 0 bases from J, leaving 10 bases between. CDR1 and CDR2 from the germline V gene are SGHNT and YYREEE (reference sequence). The DNA of the CDR3 is TGTGCCAGCAGCTCCGACAGGAGCTCCTACGAGCAGTACTTC. It yields the protein CASSSDRSSYEQYF.

This clone is medium-sized by share. The chain links TRBV2 to TRBJ2-1; 8 positions agree with TRBD2. With V trimmed by 4 bases and J by 9 bases, 20 bases remained unmatched. This CDR3 has 18 residues. Germline values: CDR1 SNHLY, CDR2 FYNNEI. The CDR3 coding sequence is TGTGCCAGCAGTGGTGGGACTAGTTACACCTCGTCCGGCGGTGAGCAGTTCTTC. Residues: CASSGGTSYTSSGGEQFF. Full variable domain (remainder filled in from reference TRBV2 and TRBJ2-1): EPEVTQTPSHQVTQMGQEVILRCVPISNHLYFYWYRQILGQKVEFLVSFYNNEISEKSEIFDDQFSVERPDGSNFTLKIRSTKLEDSAMYFCASSGGTSYTSSGGEQFFGPGTRLTVL.

V and J are TRBV9 and TRBJ1-6, with a weak D call TRBD1 (5 bases). This CDR3 is built from 15 residues. Germline values: CDR1 SGDLS, CDR2 YYNGEE. The V and J ends lost 3 bases and 8 bases respectively, with 15 bases between them. The CDR3 loop is CASSELPGGDSPLHF. CDR3 bases: TGTGCCAGCAGCGAATTACCGGGGGGGGATTCACCCCTCCACTTT.

The CDR3 DNA reads as TGTGCCAGCAGCTTAGACGGTGAGACCCAGTACTTC. Its protein product is CASSLDGETQYF. V gene TRBV7-2 combines with J gene TRBJ2-5; D is uncertain. CDR1 and CDR2 from the germline V gene are SGHTA and FQGNSA. V was cut by 1 base and J by 5 bases, with 5 bases left in between. CDR3 length: 12 residues. Based on the CDR3 plus reference TRBV7-2 and TRBJ2-5, the full variable domain is GAGVSQSPSNKVTEKGKDVELRCDPISGHTALYWYRQSLGQGLEFLIYFQGNSAPDKSGLPSDRFSAERTGGSVSTLTIQRTQQEDSAVYLCASSLDGETQYFGPGTRLLVL.

This clone has only one observation. The chain combines TRBV6-1 with TRBJ1-5; 7 bases align to TRBD1. V lost 4 bases, J lost 5 bases, and 8 bases stayed unmatched. The CDR3 has 15 residues. Per the germline V gene, CDR1 is MNHNS and CDR2 is SASEGT. CDR3 sequence (DNA): TGTGCCAGCAGTGGCCGACAGGGTGCTTATCAGCCCCAGCATTTT. Translation gives CASSGRQGAYQPQHF.

The J gene is TRBJ2-1, the V gene TRBV5-1, with D possibly matching TRBD2 (6 bases). The germline CDR1 and CDR2 sequences are SGHRS and YFSETQ. This CDR3 contains 14 residues. With 7 bases removed from V and 0 bases from J, the gap between germline ends came to 11 bases. CDR3 protein: CASGDSASYNEQFF. The DNA of the CDR3 is TGCGCCAGCGGGGACTCTGCCTCCTACAATGAGCAGTTCTTC. The full variable domain, its missing parts supplied by reference TRBV5-1 and TRBJ2-1, is KAGVTQTPRYLIKTRGQQVTLSCSPISGHRSVSWYQQTPGQGLQFLFEYFSETQRNKGNFPGRFSGRQFSNSRSEMNVSTLELGDSALYLCASGDSASYNEQFFGPGTRLTVL.

The chain employs TRBV27 and TRBJ2-7, with a weak D call TRBD2 (5 bases). CDR3 size: 14 residues. V was trimmed by 3 bases and J by 5 bases, leaving 14 bases between them. Germline loops: CDR1 MNHEY, CDR2 SMNVEV (reference sequence). The CDR3, as DNA: TGTGCCAGCAGTTTCTATGGGAGTATCAACGAGCAGTACTTC. Its protein product is CASSFYGSINEQYF.

The V call is TRBV11-2, the J call TRBJ2-1; TRBD2 agrees at 13 bases. From germline, CDR1 is SGHAT and CDR2 FQNNGV. The V and J ends lost 0 bases and 5 bases, in that order; junction bases with no gene match: 4. The CDR3 has 17 amino acids. The CDR3 DNA follows: TGTGCCAGCAGCTTAGAACTAGCGGGAGGGCCCCACAATGAGCAGTTCTTC. The encoded protein is CASSLELAGGPHNEQFF.

CDR3 bases: TGCGCCAGCAGCCAAGACCGACACTCACAAGAGACCCAGTACTTC. This translates into CASSQDRHSQETQYF. The gene calls are TRBV4-3 and TRBJ2-5, with D unclear. Germline V gene sequence: CDR1 LGHNA, CDR2 YSLEER. With 0 bases removed from V and 2 bases from J, the gap between germline ends came to 10 bases. The CDR3 covers 15 residues.

V is TRBV5-5 and J is TRBJ2-7; a possible D gene is TRBD2 (5 bases). The germline V gene encodes CDR1 SGHKS and CDR2 YYEKEE (reference sequence). V dropped 0 bases and J dropped 0 bases, with 7 bases sitting between them. There are 14 residues in the CDR3. The CDR3 loop is CASSLGGSSYEQYF. As DNA, the CDR3 is TGTGCCAGCAGCTTGGGAGGGTCCTCCTACGAGCAGTACTTC.

This clone was picked up one time. J is TRBJ2-1 and V is TRBV5-3; 7 bases align to TRBD2. TRBV5-3 is given ORF status, its function remaining uncertain. Trimming removed 4 bases from V and 3 bases from J; junction bases left unmatched: 22. The CDR3 is 20 amino acids. The CDR3 nucleotides read TGTGCCAGAAGCCGATCCACGGGACCTTTTGCGGGAGTACTCTACAATGAGCAGTTCTTC. It codes for CARSRSTGPFAGVLYNEQFF.

The rearrangement joins TRBV27 to TRBJ2-5; perhaps TRBD2 as D (6 bases). The J call may be incorrect, as the DNA end agrees better with TRBJ2-7. Germline V gene lookup returns CDR1 MNHEY and CDR2 SMNVEV (reference sequence). CDR3 size: 15 residues. The CDR3 is CASSPVEGRVYEQYF. In DNA form, the CDR3 reads TGTGCCAGCTCCCCCGTGGAGGGGAGAGTGTACGAGCAGTACTTC.

The rearrangement links TRBV15 to TRBJ1-4; tentative D call: TRBD1 (5 bases). CDR3 length: 14 amino acids. Trimming left V 1 base short and J 5 bases short, with 8 bases between. Germline V gene lookup returns CDR1 LNHNV and CDR2 YYDKDF (reference sequence). The CDR3 nucleotides are TGTGCCACCAGCAGAGTGACAGAAAATGAAAAACTGTTTTTT. It is translated as CATSRVTENEKLFF.

This clone was observed a single time. This chain connects TRBV7-9 to TRBJ1-4; possible D gene TRBD1, 5 bases. Germline V CDR1 and CDR2: SEHNR, FQNEAQ (reference sequence). Trimming cost V 2 bases and J 0 bases, with 13 bases left between them. The CDR3 is 17 amino acids. In nucleotides, the CDR3 is TGTGCCAGCAGCTTACCTCCGACAGCATCAACTAATGAAAAACTGTTTTTT. This gives the protein CASSLPPTASTNEKLFF.

In its sample, this clone was seen once. The chain links TRBV4-1 to TRBJ2-3; 9 nucleotides match TRBD2. The CDR3 is 16 amino acids. Trimming at V came to 0 bases and at J to 5 bases, leaving 6 bases not matched to a gene. Germline values: CDR1 MGHRA, CDR2 YSYEKL. CDR3 region: CASSQEAGGPGDTQYF. The CDR3 DNA reads TGCGCCAGCAGCCAAGAGGCGGGAGGGCCAGGAGATACGCAGTATTTT.

The J gene is TRBJ2-1, the V gene TRBV27; the match to TRBD2 covers 8 bases. The CDR3 totals 18 residues. With V trimmed by 5 bases and J by 2 bases, 14 bases remained unmatched. The V gene's germline CDR1 is MNHEY and CDR2 SMNVEV (reference sequence). This chain's CDR3 is CASSAPRAGGLTYNEQFF. DNA of the CDR3: TGTGCCAGCAGTGCCCCGAGGGCGGGAGGTCTGACCTACAATGAGCAGTTCTTC.

The J gene is TRBJ2-1, the V gene TRBV19, with D uncertain. Germline V gene lookup returns CDR1 LNHDA and CDR2 SQIVND (reference sequence). The V and J ends lost 3 bases and 7 bases respectively, with 7 bases between them. The CDR3 length is 12 residues. The CDR3 DNA reads as TGTGCCAGTAGTATCCCCGGGAATGAGCAGTTCTTC. Translating it yields CASSIPGNEQFF.

The V gene is TRBV6-6, the J gene TRBJ2-2; D is uncertain. Germline V gene data show CDR1 as MNHNY and CDR2 as SVGAGI (reference sequence). V lost 6 bases and J lost 3, with 11 bases in between. The CDR3 consists of 14 residues. Here the CDR3 DNA reads TGTGCCAGCAGGTCCAGATCTGACACCGGGGAGCTGTTTTTT. Amino acid sequence: CASRSRSDTGELFF.